This T cell receptor beta chain was profiled in a study of Ad26.COV2.S vaccination and SARS-CoV-2 variants. Study as a whole: The COV1001 Ad26.COV2.S trial arm included the donor.

Regarding treatment: about 20 received Ad26.COV2.S at low or high dose, single or two shots; 5 received placebo; per-sample allocation not given. The study sampled participants on day 63 after the first vaccine or placebo injection. What was given as vaccine was an Ad26 vector encoding Wuhan-strain SARS-CoV-2 spike. Sequencing used immunoSEQ multiplex PCR; TCRdb keeps in-frame clones, though not all of them. Of 400,000 to 500,000 clones detected, roughly nine tenths appear once; the ten largest clones hold roughly 2.5%. The germline gives CDR1 SGHNT, CDR2 YYREEE (reference sequence). Losses at the gene ends were 3 bases for V and 1 base for J; bases not matched to a gene: 8. The CDR3 length is 16 residues. Study-wide results and limits: Spike-specific TCR breadth ran higher among vaccine recipients than placebo recipients. The TCR breadth and depth analyses may have produced an underestimate of total T cell responses.

As to this clone: What it binds is not known.

Sequencing used peripheral blood, obtained in a trial of Ad26.COV2.S vaccine versus placebo. The sequence came from a person between 18 and 65 years old who received the Ad26.COV2.S COVID-19 vaccine or a placebo. The V gene is TRBV5-4, the J gene TRBJ1-1, with 8 bases that match TRBD1. The CDR3 DNA is TGTGCCAGCAGCTCTGAGGCCGGGACAGGGAACACTGAAGCTTTCTTT. It yields the protein CASSSEAGTGNTEAFF.